This T cell receptor beta chain derives from a study of T cells in localized non-small cell lung cancer. Remarks on this clone: Its antigen remains unidentified.

Sequenced by immunoSEQ multiplex PCR; TCRdb stores in-frame clones only, minus some. The data contain 19,000 or so clones, approximately 88% of them singletons. General study findings and limits: Only one tumor region went through sequencing, so heterogeneity may still be there. Detection in adjacent lung was observed for a median 57 of the top 100 tumor clones. It was uninvolved adjacent lung that showed the highest T cell clonality, exceeding tumor.

This TCR was recovered from a male donor older than 55 with stage II lung adenocarcinoma. This sample comprised peripheral blood mononuclear cells, obtained before any cancer treatment.

DNA of the CDR3: TGTGCCAGCTCACTTTTGGAGGGGGCAGTAAACTATGGCTACACCTTC. Encoded protein: CASSLLEGAVNYGYTF. The V gene is TRBV18, the J gene TRBJ1-2, with 7 bases matching TRBD1. In germline, CDR1 is KGHSH, CDR2 LQKENI. With 4 bases clipped from V and 2 bases from J, the junction kept 10 bases outside the gene matches. This CDR3 has 16 amino acids.